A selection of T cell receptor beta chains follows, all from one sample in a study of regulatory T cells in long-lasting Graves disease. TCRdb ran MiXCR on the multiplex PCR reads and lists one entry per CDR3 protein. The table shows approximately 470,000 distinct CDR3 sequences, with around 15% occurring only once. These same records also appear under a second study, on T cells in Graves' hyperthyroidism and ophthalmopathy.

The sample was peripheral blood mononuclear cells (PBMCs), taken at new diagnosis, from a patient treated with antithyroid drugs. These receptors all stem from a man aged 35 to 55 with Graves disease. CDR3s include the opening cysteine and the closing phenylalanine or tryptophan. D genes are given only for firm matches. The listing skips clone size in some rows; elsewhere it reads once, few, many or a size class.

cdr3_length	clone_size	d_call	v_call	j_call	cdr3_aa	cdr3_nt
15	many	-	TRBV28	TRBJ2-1	CASSLFLRADAEQFF	TGTGCCAGCAGTTTATTTCTAAGGGCGGACGCTGAGCAGTTCTTC
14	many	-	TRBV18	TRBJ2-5	CASSPPNSQETQYF	TGTGCCAGCTCACCACCGAACAGCCAAGAGACCCAGTACTTC
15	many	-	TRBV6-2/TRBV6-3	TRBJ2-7	CASSYSPRVDYEQYF	TGTGCCAGCAGTTACTCCCCTAGGGTAGACTACGAGCAGTACTTC
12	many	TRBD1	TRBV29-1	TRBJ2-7	CSVGQGSYEQYF	TGCAGCGTTGGACAGGGAAGCTACGAGCAGTACTTC
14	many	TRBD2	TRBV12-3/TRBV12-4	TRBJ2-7	CASSLAGGPQEQYF	TGTGCCAGCAGTTTAGCGGGAGGGCCGCAAGAGCAGTACTTC
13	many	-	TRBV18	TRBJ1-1	CASSPTKNTEAFF	TGTGCCAGCTCACCCACAAAGAACACTGAAGCTTTCTTT
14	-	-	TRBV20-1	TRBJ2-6	CSARDPSGANVLTF	TGCAGTGCTAGAGATCCCTCTGGGGCCAACGTCCTGACTTTC
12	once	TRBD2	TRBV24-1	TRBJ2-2	CATRGWTGELFF	TGTGCCACGCGGGGGTGGACCGGGGAGCTGTTTTTT
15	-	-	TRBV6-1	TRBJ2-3	CASTWGLPWTGSQYF	TGTGCCAGCACTTGGGGACTTCCCTGGACTGGTTCGCAGTATTTT
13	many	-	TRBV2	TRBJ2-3	CASRGASTDTQYF	TGTGCCAGCAGAGGAGCTAGCACAGATACGCAGTATTTT
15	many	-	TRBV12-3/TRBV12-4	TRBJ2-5	CASSLVGPLQETQYF	TGTGCCAGCAGTTTAGTAGGTCCTTTACAAGAGACCCAGTACTTC
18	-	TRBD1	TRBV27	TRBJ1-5	CASSPRGQGTYSNQPQHF	TGTGCCAGCAGTCCAAGGGGACAGGGAACCTATAGCAATCAGCCCCAGCATTTT
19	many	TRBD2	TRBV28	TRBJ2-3	CASSSPAGLAGQKKDTQYF	TGTGCCAGCAGTTCCCCCGCCGGACTAGCGGGACAAAAGAAAGATACGCAGTATTTT
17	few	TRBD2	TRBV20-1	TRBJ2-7	CSATKILAGGTSYEQYF	TGCAGTGCTACCAAGATCTTAGCGGGAGGAACCTCCTACGAGCAGTACTTC
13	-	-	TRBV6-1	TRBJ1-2	CASLAGVLYGYTF	TGTGCCAGCCTTGCCGGGGTCCTCTATGGCTACACCTTC
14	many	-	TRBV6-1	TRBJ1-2	CASSLGHPVDGYTF	TGTGCCAGCAGTCTGGGACACCCTGTCGATGGCTACACCTTC
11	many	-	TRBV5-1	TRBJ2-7	CASSWGHEQYF	TGCGCCAGCAGCTGGGGCCACGAGCAGTACTTC
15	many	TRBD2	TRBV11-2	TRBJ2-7	CASSHGPAGVYEQYF	TGTGCCAGCAGCCACGGTCCGGCGGGAGTCTACGAGCAGTACTTC
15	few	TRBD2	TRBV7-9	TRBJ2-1	CASSESGRRYNEQFF	TGTGCCAGCAGCGAAAGCGGGAGGCGGTACAATGAGCAGTTCTTC
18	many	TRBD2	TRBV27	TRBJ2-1	CASSPDRGLAGVIDEQFF	TGTGCCAGCAGTCCCGATCGTGGACTAGCGGGAGTCATCGATGAGCAGTTCTTC
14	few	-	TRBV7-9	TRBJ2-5	CASSLAHSQETQYF	TGTGCCAGCAGCTTAGCTCACAGTCAGGAGACCCAGTACTTC